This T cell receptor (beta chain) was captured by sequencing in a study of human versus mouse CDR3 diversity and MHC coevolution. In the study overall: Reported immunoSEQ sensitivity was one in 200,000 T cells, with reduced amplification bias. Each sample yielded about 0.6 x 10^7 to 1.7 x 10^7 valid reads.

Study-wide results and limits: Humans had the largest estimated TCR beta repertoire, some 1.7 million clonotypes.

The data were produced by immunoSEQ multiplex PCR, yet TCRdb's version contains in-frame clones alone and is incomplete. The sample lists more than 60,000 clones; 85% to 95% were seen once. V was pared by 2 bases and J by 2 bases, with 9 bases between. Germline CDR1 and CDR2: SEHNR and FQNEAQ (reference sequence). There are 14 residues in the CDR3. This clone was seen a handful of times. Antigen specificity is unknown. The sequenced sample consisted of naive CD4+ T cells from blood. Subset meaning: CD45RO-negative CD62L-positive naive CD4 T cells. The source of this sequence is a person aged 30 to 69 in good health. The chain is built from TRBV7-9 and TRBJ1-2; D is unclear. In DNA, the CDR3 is TGTGCCAGCAGCTTAAAGGGAGGGAACTATGGCTACACCTTC. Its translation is CASSLKGGNYGYTF.